This is a list of T cell receptor beta chains from one sample in a study of blood T cell repertoires in COVID-19. Libraries were prepared by immunoSEQ multiplex PCR; TCRdb keeps only in-frame clonotypes and omits some of them. The sample yields hundreds of thousands of clones, around 90% seen once. The sequencing sample was made of peripheral blood. These receptors came from a man aged 18 to 35 with COVID-19, enrolled during active disease. Both conserved end residues are part of each CDR3. The D gene is left open where the match is weak. Not all rows give a size; the values are once, few, many and, for expanded clones, a class.

size: .
D: TRBD2
J: TRBJ2-2
V: TRBV20-1
CDR3: CSARGAGELFF
DNA: TGCAGTGCTCGGGGGGCCGGGGAGCTGTTTTTT

size: .
D: .
J: TRBJ2-7
V: TRBV20-1
CDR3: CSASEGGYEQYF
DNA: TGCAGTGCTAGTGAGGGCGGGTACGAGCAGTACTTC

size: .
D: .
J: TRBJ2-7
V: TRBV14
CDR3: CASSQGRLAYEQYF
DNA: TGTGCCAGCAGCCAGGGCAGGTTAGCCTACGAGCAGTACTTC

size: .
D: TRBD1
J: TRBJ1-1
V: TRBV18
CDR3: CASSGQGQNTEAFF
DNA: TGTGCCAGCTCCGGACAGGGGCAGAACACTGAAGCTTTCTTT

size: .
D: .
J: TRBJ2-2
V: TRBV5-6
CDR3: CASSTGRRELFF
DNA: TGTGCCAGCAGCACCGGGAGAAGGGAGCTGTTTTTT

size: .
D: .
J: TRBJ2-2
V: TRBV18
CDR3: CASSPVQDTGELFF
DNA: TGTGCCAGCTCACCAGTACAAGACACCGGGGAGCTGTTTTTT

size: .
D: .
J: TRBJ2-7
V: TRBV20-1
CDR3: CSASPSSEQYF
DNA: TGCAGTGCTAGCCCTAGCTCCGAGCAGTACTTC

size: .
D: TRBD2
J: TRBJ2-1
V: TRBV7-8
CDR3: CASSLEGLAGAYNEQFF
DNA: TGTGCCAGCAGCTTAGAAGGGCTAGCGGGTGCATACAATGAGCAGTTCTTC

size: .
D: .
J: TRBJ1-2
V: TRBV7-8
CDR3: CASSATPLENYGYTF
DNA: TGTGCCAGCAGCGCCACCCCTTTAGAAAACTATGGCTACACCTTC

size: few
D: .
J: TRBJ2-2
V: TRBV28
CDR3: CASSPPGVRTGELFF
DNA: TGTGCCAGCAGTCCTCCAGGGGTTCGGACCGGGGAGCTGTTTTTT

size: .
D: TRBD2
J: TRBJ2-3
V: TRBV3-1/TRBV3-2
CDR3: CASSQDPGLAGGIGTDTQYF
DNA: TGTGCCAGCAGCCAAGACCCAGGACTAGCGGGGGGGATAGGCACAGATACGCAGTATTTT

size: once
D: .
J: TRBJ1-4
V: TRBV19
CDR3: CASSIDRSEKLFF
DNA: TGTGCCAGTAGTATAGATCGGAGTGAAAAACTGTTTTTT

size: .
D: .
J: TRBJ2-5
V: TRBV11-2
CDR3: CASSLPLEGGETQYF
DNA: TGTGCCAGCAGCTTACCACTAGAGGGCGGGGAGACCCAGTACTTC

size: .
D: .
J: TRBJ2-5
V: TRBV5-1
CDR3: CASSFGLTAPRETQYF
DNA: TGCGCCAGCAGCTTTGGGCTGACCGCCCCGCGAGAGACCCAGTACTTC

size: .
D: TRBD2
J: TRBJ2-7
V: TRBV4-1
CDR3: CASSRLASDEQYF
DNA: TGCGCCAGCAGCCGACTAGCATCGGACGAGCAGTACTTC

size: .
D: .
J: TRBJ1-2
V: TRBV30
CDR3: CAWSVLAGYGYTF
DNA: TGTGCCTGGAGTGTACTGGCAGGCTATGGCTACACCTTC

size: .
D: TRBD1
J: TRBJ2-7
V: TRBV6-6
CDR3: CASSYSDRGYEQYF
DNA: TGTGCCAGCAGTTACTCAGACAGGGGCTACGAGCAGTACTTC

size: once
D: .
J: TRBJ1-5
V: TRBV6-1
CDR3: CASSEALGFQPQHF
DNA: TGTGCCAGCAGTGAAGCGCTCGGGTTTCAGCCCCAGCATTTT

size: .
D: .
J: TRBJ2-3
V: TRBV6-2/TRBV6-3
CDR3: CASSYERTSTDTQYF
DNA: TGTGCCAGCAGTTACGAGCGGACTAGCACAGATACGCAGTATTTT

size: .
D: .
J: TRBJ2-1
V: TRBV5-1
CDR3: CASSFEGGSYNEQFF
DNA: TGCGCCAGCAGCTTCGAAGGAGGGTCCTACAATGAGCAGTTCTTC

size: .
D: .
J: TRBJ2-5
V: TRBV3-1/TRBV3-2
CDR3: CASSQLGGQETQYF
DNA: TGTGCCAGCAGCCAACTAGGGGGCCAAGAGACCCAGTACTTC

size: .
D: TRBD1
J: TRBJ2-1
V: TRBV30
CDR3: CAWSREHRGQFF
DNA: TGTGCCTGGAGCCGAGAACACAGGGGGCAGTTCTTC

size: .
D: TRBD1
J: TRBJ1-1
V: TRBV5-1
CDR3: CASSFQGALGPNTEAFF
DNA: TGCGCCAGCAGCTTCCAGGGGGCGCTTGGACCGAACACTGAAGCTTTCTTT

size: .
D: .
J: TRBJ2-7
V: TRBV2
CDR3: CASSAPGFSYEQYF
DNA: TGTGCCAGCAGCGCCCCAGGGTTTTCCTACGAGCAGTACTTC

size: few
D: .
J: TRBJ1-3
V: TRBV7-9
CDR3: CASSSTILGPGNTIYF
DNA: TGTGCCAGCAGCTCTACCATTTTGGGGCCTGGAAACACCATATATTTT

size: .
D: .
J: TRBJ2-7
V: TRBV30
CDR3: CAWSATSATYEQYF
DNA: TGTGCCTGGAGTGCGACTAGTGCAACCTACGAGCAGTACTTC

size: .
D: TRBD2
J: TRBJ2-5
V: TRBV4-2
CDR3: CASSQDRGGGETQYF
DNA: TGTGCCAGCAGCCAAGATCGGGGGGGTGGAGAGACCCAGTACTTC

size: .
D: TRBD2
J: TRBJ2-5
V: TRBV25-1
CDR3: CASSPSGGSQETQYF
DNA: TGTGCCAGCAGTCCTAGCGGGGGATCTCAAGAGACCCAGTACTTC

size: once
D: TRBD1
J: TRBJ1-4
V: TRBV5-1
CDR3: CASSSTGTNEKLFF
DNA: TGCGCCAGCAGCTCGACAGGGACTAATGAAAAACTGTTTTTT

size: .
D: TRBD1
J: TRBJ1-1
V: TRBV10-1
CDR3: CASSEPGTDEAFF
DNA: TGCGCCAGCAGTGAACCGGGGACAGATGAAGCTTTCTTT

size: .
D: TRBD1
J: TRBJ2-7
V: TRBV9
CDR3: CASSAGTGVIEQYF
DNA: TGTGCCAGCAGCGCCGGGACAGGGGTCATCGAGCAGTACTTC

size: .
D: .
J: TRBJ1-5
V: TRBV10-3
CDR3: CATWGQDSNQPQHF
DNA: TGTGCCACCTGGGGGCAGGATAGCAATCAGCCCCAGCATTTT

size: .
D: .
J: TRBJ1-3
V: TRBV27
CDR3: CAAGWGNTIYF
DNA: TGTGCCGCGGGGTGGGGAAACACCATATATTTT

size: .
D: .
J: TRBJ2-1
V: TRBV27
CDR3: CASSPGGVYNEQFF
DNA: TGTGCCAGCAGTCCCGGCGGGGTCTACAATGAGCAGTTCTTC

size: .
D: TRBD2
J: TRBJ2-2
V: TRBV18
CDR3: CASSLGLAVNTGELFF
DNA: TGTGCCAGCTCATTAGGACTAGCGGTTAACACCGGGGAGCTGTTTTTT

size: .
D: .
J: TRBJ1-2
V: TRBV6-5
CDR3: CASSYTRQNYGYTF
DNA: TGTGCCAGCAGTTATACCCGACAGAACTATGGCTACACCTTC

size: .
D: TRBD1
J: TRBJ2-7
V: TRBV6-5
CDR3: CASRTPGQGRSEQYF
DNA: TGTGCCAGCAGGACCCCGGGACAGGGAAGGAGCGAGCAGTACTTC

size: .
D: .
J: TRBJ1-1
V: TRBV7-9
CDR3: CASSLRESTEAFF
DNA: TGTGCCAGCAGCCTCAGGGAAAGCACTGAAGCTTTCTTT

size: few
D: .
J: TRBJ2-2
V: TRBV6-5
CDR3: CASSYSRRDTGELFF
DNA: TGTGCCAGCAGTTACTCGCGGCGCGACACCGGGGAGCTGTTTTTT

size: .
D: TRBD1
J: TRBJ2-3
V: TRBV3-1/TRBV3-2
CDR3: CASSPPIRGFPLATDTQYF
DNA: TGTGCCAGCAGCCCTCCGATCAGGGGGTTTCCCCTAGCCACAGATACGCAGTATTTT

size: .
D: .
J: TRBJ1-5
V: TRBV13
CDR3: CASSRGRSNQPQHF
DNA: TGTGCCAGCAGCCGTGGGAGGAGCAATCAGCCCCAGCATTTT

size: .
D: TRBD1
J: TRBJ1-2
V: TRBV12-3/TRBV12-4
CDR3: CASTPGGDYGYTF
DNA: TGTGCCAGCACCCCAGGGGGCGACTATGGCTACACCTTC

size: few
D: .
J: TRBJ1-6
V: TRBV19
CDR3: CASSSSNSPLHF
DNA: TGTGCCAGTAGTAGCAGTAATTCACCCCTCCACTTT

size: .
D: .
J: TRBJ1-5
V: TRBV7-8
CDR3: CASSTYRVGNQPQHF
DNA: TGTGCCAGCAGCACTTACAGGGTAGGGAATCAGCCCCAGCATTTT

size: .
D: .
J: TRBJ1-1
V: TRBV5-1
CDR3: CASSLGGLNTEAFF
DNA: TGCGCCAGCAGCTTGGGAGGGTTGAACACTGAAGCTTTCTTT

size: .
D: TRBD2
J: TRBJ2-7
V: TRBV11-3
CDR3: CASSLQQGGRAYEQYF
DNA: TGTGCCAGCAGCTTACAACAGGGCGGGAGGGCCTACGAGCAGTACTTC

size: .
D: TRBD2
J: TRBJ2-1
V: TRBV19
CDR3: CASSIGLAGAADEQFF
DNA: TGTGCCAGTAGTATCGGACTAGCGGGAGCAGCGGATGAGCAGTTCTTC

size: once
D: .
J: TRBJ1-6
V: TRBV5-1
CDR3: CASSPRTGYSPLHF
DNA: TGCGCCAGCAGCCCGCGGACGGGGTATTCACCCCTCCACTTT

size: .
D: .
J: TRBJ1-5
V: TRBV7-6
CDR3: CASSLGMGDQPQHF
DNA: TGTGCCAGCAGCTTAGGCATGGGCGATCAGCCCCAGCATTTT

size: .
D: TRBD2
J: TRBJ2-7
V: TRBV5-6
CDR3: CASSLRLAGNEQYF
DNA: TGTGCCAGCAGCCTGCGACTAGCGGGAAACGAGCAGTACTTC